This entry describes one T cell receptor beta chain. The antigen remains undetermined. The data were obtained in a study of early stage breast cancer tumors. Some clones are missing from TCRdb's copy, which holds only in-frame ones; the method was immunoSEQ multiplex PCR. The data show about 9,900 clones, 60% to 65% seen once. The CDR3 loop spans 17 amino acids. Trimming pared 1 base from V and 6 bases from J, leaving 21 bases between. CDR1 and CDR2 from the germline V gene are SQVTM and ANQGSEA. Study-level results: Commonly generated sequences made up most enriched TCRB sequences shared between patients. Tumors had roughly 2.3-fold higher T cell density and higher clonality than adjacent normal breast tissue.

Roughly 19-50 mg of tissue was diced for each tumor. The source of this sequence is a person between 55 and 69 years old with breast cancer. The chain combines TRBV29-1 with TRBJ2-2; the D call may be TRBD1 or TRBD2 (7 bases each). The sample was breast tumor tissue. The CDR3 here is CSVEGQGVTGGAGELFF. In DNA form, the CDR3 reads TGCAGCGTTGAAGGACAGGGTGTGACGGGAGGAGCCGGGGAGCTGTTTTTT.